The 16 T cell receptor beta chains presented below share a single source sample, sequenced in a study of T-cell reconstitution after alpha-beta-depleted transplantation in children. Using unique molecular identifiers, the investigators prepared the TCRbeta library. In TCRdb, the PCR reads were re-called with MiXCR into one record per CDR3 protein. The sample holds a few hundred thousand distinct CDR3 sequences, 15% to 20% seen once. The sample in question was PBMCs, mostly from graft donor cells, obtained 360 days after TCRalphabeta/CD19-depleted stem cell transplant. The receptors here all came from a boy younger than two who had a stem cell transplant for Wiskott-Aldrich syndrome, so the T cells may come from the graft donor.

The rearrangement links TRBV28 to TRBJ2-5, with D possibly matching TRBD2 (6 bases). The V gene's germline CDR1 is MDHEN and CDR2 SYDVKM. CDR3 length equals 12 residues. V lost 9 bases, J lost 1 base, and 9 bases lay in between. The CDR3 DNA follows: TGTGCCAGTGGGACTTTCCAAGAGACCCAGTACTTC. Encoded protein: CASGTFQETQYF.

The chain employs TRBV20-1 and TRBJ2-7; the D gene is possibly TRBD2 (5 bases). From germline, CDR1 is DFQATT and CDR2 SNEGSKA (reference sequence). The CDR3 covers 14 residues. Trimming removed 4 bases at V and 7 bases at J, with 20 bases between. The CDR3 here is CSAKRRTGLGEQYF. Here the CDR3 DNA reads TGCAGTGCTAAGCGCCGGACGGGGTTGGGGGAGCAGTACTTC.

This chain's CDR3 is CAISELLEIQETQYF. CDR3 DNA: TGTGCCATCAGTGAGCTTCTAGAAATCCAAGAGACCCAGTACTTC. The V gene is TRBV10-3, the J gene TRBJ2-5; no clear D. The germline V gene encodes CDR1 ENHRY and CDR2 SYGVKD. The CDR3 is 15 residues long. Deletions cut 2 bases from V and 1 base from J, with 11 bases between.

This clonotype was seen more than once but under ten times. The CDR3, as DNA: TGCGCCAGCAGCTTGCACAGGGGGCGCGGCAATGAGCAGTTCTTC. This codes for CASSLHRGRGNEQFF. The chain employs TRBV5-1 and TRBJ2-1; TRBD1 aligns across 9 bases. The V gene end was trimmed by 1 base and the J gene end by 6 bases; junction bases not matched to a gene: 5. Germline V gives CDR1 SGHRS, CDR2 YFSETQ. The CDR3 has 15 amino acids. The full variable domain, completed using reference TRBV5-1 and TRBJ2-1, is KAGVTQTPRYLIKTRGQQVTLSCSPISGHRSVSWYQQTPGQGLQFLFEYFSETQRNKGNFPGRFSGRQFSNSRSEMNVSTLELGDSALYLCASSLHRGRGNEQFFGPGTRLTVL.

The chain has TRBV5-1 and TRBJ2-2; D perhaps matches TRBD2 (5 bases). Germline CDR1 reads SGHRS; CDR2 reads YFSETQ. The CDR3 contains 14 residues. V shed 1 base and J shed 7 bases, with 11 bases lying between them. The CDR3 reads CASSLKGLSGELFF. The CDR3 nucleotides are TGCGCCAGCAGCTTGAAAGGACTTAGCGGGGAGCTGTTTTTT.

The sample holds one count of this clonotype. The V gene is TRBV5-5, the J gene TRBJ2-1; TRBD1 matches 8 bases. Germline V gene lookup returns CDR1 SGHKS and CDR2 YYEKEE (reference sequence). Unmatched junction bases numbered 1, after V lost 2 bases and J lost 0 bases. The CDR3 length is 15 residues. CDR3 loop: CASSFRGPSYNEQFF. Here the CDR3 DNA reads TGTGCCAGCAGCTTCAGGGGGCCCTCCTACAATGAGCAGTTCTTC.

The sample holds a few counts of this clonotype. The chain uses TRBV10-3 and TRBJ1-5; no firm D call. Deletions cut 3 bases from V and 5 bases from J, with 5 bases between. Germline V CDR1 and CDR2: ENHRY, SYGVKD. The CDR3 has 12 residues. As DNA, the CDR3 is TGTGCCATCAGTGATCCCGATCAGCCCCAGCATTTT. This codes for CAISDPDQPQHF.

V and J are TRBV2 and TRBJ1-4; D unresolved. Deletions cut 5 bases from V and 8 bases from J, with 12 bases between. CDR3 size: 13 residues. From germline, CDR1 is SNHLY and CDR2 FYNNEI. CDR3 sequence reads: CASSKADSEKLFF. CDR3 coding DNA: TGTGCCAGCAGTAAGGCCGATTCAGAAAAACTGTTTTTT.

This chain connects TRBV12-3 or TRBV12-4 to TRBJ2-3; D gene uncertain. Trimming cost V 6 bases and J 1 base, with 14 bases left between them. CDR3 length: 15 residues. CDR3 residues: CASSQERRGTDTQYF. DNA of the CDR3: TGTGCCAGCAGCCAAGAGAGGAGAGGCACAGATACGCAGTATTTT.

V usage is TRBV5-8 and J usage is TRBJ2-3; D is unclear. The CDR3 is 14 residues long. Trimming took 0 bases from V and 1 from J, leaving 6 bases between them. Germline CDR1 reads SGHTS; CDR2 reads YDEGEE. Written as DNA, the CDR3 is TGTGCCAGCAGCTTGGCTTGGGGCACAGATACGCAGTATTTT. Its translation: CASSLAWGTDTQYF.

This clonotype was found many times. V and J are TRBV7-9 and TRBJ2-4, with D perhaps TRBD1 (5 bases). CDR1 is SEHNR, CDR2 FQNEAQ, per germline (reference sequence). Trimming removed 1 base from V and 1 base from J, with 11 bases in between. CDR3 size: 16 residues. As DNA, the CDR3 is TGTGCCAGCAGCTTAGTTCAGGGTGCGGCCAAAAACATTCAGTACTTC. Residues: CASSLVQGAAKNIQYF.

The sample holds a few counts of this clonotype. V is TRBV20-1 and J is TRBJ2-5; D perhaps matches TRBD2 (7 bases). Trimming shortened V by 4 bases and J by 5 bases, and 17 bases separated the two germline ends. The CDR3 runs 14 residues. Looked up from germline, CDR1 is DFQATT and CDR2 is SNEGSKA (reference sequence). As DNA, the CDR3 is TGCAGTGCTATAACGGGGGGCCTGGGGGAGACCCAGTACTTC. The encoded protein is CSAITGGLGETQYF.

The CDR3 sequence is CASSYVVQYF. CDR3 sequence (DNA): TGTGCCAGCAGTTACGTGGTGCAGTACTTC. The V and J genes are TRBV2 and TRBJ2-5; D is undetermined. In germline, CDR1 is SNHLY, CDR2 FYNNEI. The CDR3 has 10 amino acids. V was cut by 5 bases and J by 11 bases, with 9 bases left in between.

The chain has TRBV5-1 and TRBJ2-3, with 8 bases identical to TRBD1. Germline V gene lookup returns CDR1 SGHRS and CDR2 YFSETQ. The CDR3 length is 16 residues. Losses at the gene ends were 4 bases for V and 1 base for J; bases not matched to a gene: 8. For the CDR3, the DNA is TGCGCCAGCAGCCCCCCAGGGGGCTCAGGCACAGATACGCAGTATTTT. Translated: CASSPPGGSGTDTQYF.

In this sample, this clonotype turned up a few times. The rearrangement uses TRBV28 and TRBJ2-1; 11 positions agree with TRBD2. The ends lost 5 bases at V and 4 bases at J; junction bases unmatched: 7. The CDR3 is 16 residues long. Germline values: CDR1 MDHEN, CDR2 SYDVKM. CDR3 DNA: TGTGCCAGCAGTCCCACTAGCGGGAGAGGATACAATGAGCAGTTCTTC. Its protein product is CASSPTSGRGYNEQFF.

This clonotype turned up a few times. The genes are TRBV12-3 or TRBV12-4 and TRBJ1-2; a weak D match, TRBD1 (6 bases). The V end was cut by 1 base, the J end by 7 bases, with 10 bases between. This CDR3 is built from 13 residues. The DNA of the CDR3 is TGTGCCAGCAGTTTAGAACCCAGGGGTGGCTACACCTTC. Encoded protein: CASSLEPRGGYTF.